The next 3 T cell receptor beta chains were all read from a single sample in a study of human thymus T cells. Method: immunoSEQ multiplex PCR; TCRdb's copy keeps in-frame clones and lacks some. The table shows about 78,000 clones, with 90% to 97% occurring only once. Corrective heart surgery yielded resections, and these provided the thymus tissue. Sequencing was carried out using thymus tissue. The receptors derive from a boy less than two years old with a congenital heart defect but otherwise immunologically healthy.

The chain uses TRBV20-1 and TRBJ1-2; D possibly corresponds to TRBD1 (5 bases). CDR3 length: 11 amino acids. V lost 5 bases to trimming and J lost 3 bases, with 7 bases between them. Per the germline V gene, CDR1 is DFQATT and CDR2 is SNEGSKA (reference sequence). The CDR3 nucleotides read TGCAGTGCTTGGGGGTACTATGGCTACACCTTC. Encoded protein: CSAWGYYGYTF.

The chain has TRBV20-1 and TRBJ1-2; possibly TRBD1 for D (5 bases). Germline V CDR1 and CDR2: DFQATT, SNEGSKA (reference sequence). The CDR3 spans 11 residues. V gave up 2 bases and J gave up 5 bases, with 6 bases separating them. CDR3 sequence reads: CSARTGYGYTF. The CDR3 DNA sequence: TGCAGTGCTAGAACAGGATATGGCTACACCTTC.

Here the CDR3 DNA reads TGTGCCAGCAGCTTACTGAGGACCGGGGAGCTGTTTTTT. Translating it yields CASSLLRTGELFF. The rearrangement links TRBV11-2 to TRBJ2-2, with no clear D. This CDR3 has 13 residues. The germline CDR1 and CDR2 sequences are SGHAT and FQNNGV. V was shortened by 2 bases and J by 5 bases, with 6 bases between the two germline ends.